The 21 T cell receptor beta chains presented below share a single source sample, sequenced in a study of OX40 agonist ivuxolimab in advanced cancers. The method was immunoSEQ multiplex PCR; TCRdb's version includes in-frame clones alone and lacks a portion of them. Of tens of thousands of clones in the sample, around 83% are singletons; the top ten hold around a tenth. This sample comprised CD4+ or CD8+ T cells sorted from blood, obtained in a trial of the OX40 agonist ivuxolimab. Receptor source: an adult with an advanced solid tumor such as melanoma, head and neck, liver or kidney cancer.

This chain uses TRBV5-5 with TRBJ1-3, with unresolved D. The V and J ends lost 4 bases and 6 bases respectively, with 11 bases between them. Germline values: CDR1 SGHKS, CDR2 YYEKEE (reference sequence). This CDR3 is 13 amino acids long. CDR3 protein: CASSPPRANTIYF. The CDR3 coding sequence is TGTGCCAGCAGCCCGCCGCGGGCAAACACCATATATTTT.

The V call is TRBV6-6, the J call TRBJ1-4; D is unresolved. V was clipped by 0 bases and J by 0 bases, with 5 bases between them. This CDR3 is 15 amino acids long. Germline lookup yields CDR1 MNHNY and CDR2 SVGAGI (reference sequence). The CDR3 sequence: CASSYSGTTNEKLFF. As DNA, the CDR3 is TGTGCCAGCAGTTACTCGGGCACAACTAATGAAAAACTGTTTTTT.

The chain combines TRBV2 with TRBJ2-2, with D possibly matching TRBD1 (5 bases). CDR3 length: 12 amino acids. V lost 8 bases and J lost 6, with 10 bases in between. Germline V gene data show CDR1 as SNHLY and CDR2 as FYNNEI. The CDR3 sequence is CASSEGAGELFF. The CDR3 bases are TGTGCCAGCTCCGAAGGGGCCGGGGAGCTGTTTTTT.

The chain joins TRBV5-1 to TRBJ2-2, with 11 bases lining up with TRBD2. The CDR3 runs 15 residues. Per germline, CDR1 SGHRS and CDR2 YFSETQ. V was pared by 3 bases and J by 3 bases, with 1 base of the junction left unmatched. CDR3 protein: CASSSGLADTGELFF. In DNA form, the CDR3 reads TGCGCCAGCAGCTCGGGACTAGCGGACACCGGGGAGCTGTTTTTT.

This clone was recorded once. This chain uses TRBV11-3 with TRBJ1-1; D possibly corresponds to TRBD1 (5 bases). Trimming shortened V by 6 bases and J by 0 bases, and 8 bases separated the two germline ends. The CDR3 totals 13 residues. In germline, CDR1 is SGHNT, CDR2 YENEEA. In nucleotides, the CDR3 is TGTGCCAGCAGTCGACAGCTGAACACTGAAGCTTTCTTT. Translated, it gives CASSRQLNTEAFF.

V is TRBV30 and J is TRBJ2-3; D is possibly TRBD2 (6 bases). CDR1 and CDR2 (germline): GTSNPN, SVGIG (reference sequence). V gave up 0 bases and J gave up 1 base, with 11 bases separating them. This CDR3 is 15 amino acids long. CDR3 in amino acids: CAWSVLSGGTDTQYF. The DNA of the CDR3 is TGTGCCTGGAGTGTACTCTCGGGAGGCACAGATACGCAGTATTTT.

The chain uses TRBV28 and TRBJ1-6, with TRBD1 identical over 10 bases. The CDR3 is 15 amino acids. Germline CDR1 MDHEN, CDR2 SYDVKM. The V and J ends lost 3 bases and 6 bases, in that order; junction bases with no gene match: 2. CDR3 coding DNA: TGTGCCAGCAGTTTGAGGGACAGGGGTAATTCACCCCTCCACTTT. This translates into CASSLRDRGNSPLHF. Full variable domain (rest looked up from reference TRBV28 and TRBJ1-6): DVKVTQSSRYLVKRTGEKVFLECVQDMDHENMFWYRQDPGLGLRLIYFSYDVKMKEKGDIPEGYSVSREKKERFSLILESASTNQTSMYLCASSLRDRGNSPLHFGNGTRLTVT.

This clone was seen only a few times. The CDR3 region has the DNA TGTGCCAGCAGCCTATGGAGTAGGAATAGCAATCAGCCCCAGCATTTT. This sequence encodes CASSLWSRNSNQPQHF. The chain joins TRBV5-6 to TRBJ1-5; D is ambiguous. Between the trimmed V and J ends, which lost 4 bases and 0 bases, there was a span of 14 bases. The CDR3 is 16 residues long. The germline gives CDR1 SGHDT, CDR2 YYEEEE. Based on the CDR3 plus reference TRBV5-6 and TRBJ1-5, the full variable domain is DAGVTQSPTHLIKTRGQQVTLRCSPKSGHDTVSWYQQALGQGPQFIFQYYEEEERQRGNFPDRFSGHQFPNYSSELNVNALLLGDSALYLCASSLWSRNSNQPQHFGDGTRLSIL.

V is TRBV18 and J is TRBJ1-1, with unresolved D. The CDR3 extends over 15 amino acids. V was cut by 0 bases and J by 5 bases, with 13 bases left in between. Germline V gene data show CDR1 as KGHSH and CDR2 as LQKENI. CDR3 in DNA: TGTGCCAGCTCACCACCGACGGGAATTGGAACTGAAGCTTTCTTT. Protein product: CASSPPTGIGTEAFF.

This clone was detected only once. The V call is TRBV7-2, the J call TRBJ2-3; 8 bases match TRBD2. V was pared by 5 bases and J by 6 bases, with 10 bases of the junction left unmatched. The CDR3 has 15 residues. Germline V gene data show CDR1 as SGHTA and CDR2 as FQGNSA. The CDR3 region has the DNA TGTGCCAGCAGCCTGCGCGGGGGGCGCCCGGATACGCAGTATTTT. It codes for CASSLRGGRPDTQYF.

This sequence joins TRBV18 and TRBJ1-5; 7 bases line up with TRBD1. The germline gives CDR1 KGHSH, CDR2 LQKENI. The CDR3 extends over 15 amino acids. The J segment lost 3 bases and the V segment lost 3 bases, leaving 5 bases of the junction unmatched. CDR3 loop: CASSPGTAPNQPQHF. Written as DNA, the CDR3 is TGTGCCAGCTCACCTGGGACAGCACCCAATCAGCCCCAGCATTTT.

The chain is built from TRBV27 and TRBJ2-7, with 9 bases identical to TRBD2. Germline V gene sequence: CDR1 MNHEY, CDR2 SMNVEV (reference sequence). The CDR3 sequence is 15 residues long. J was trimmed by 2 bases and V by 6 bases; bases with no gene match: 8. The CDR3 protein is CASRGLAEPPYEQYF. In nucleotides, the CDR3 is TGTGCCAGCAGGGGACTAGCCGAACCCCCCTACGAGCAGTACTTC.

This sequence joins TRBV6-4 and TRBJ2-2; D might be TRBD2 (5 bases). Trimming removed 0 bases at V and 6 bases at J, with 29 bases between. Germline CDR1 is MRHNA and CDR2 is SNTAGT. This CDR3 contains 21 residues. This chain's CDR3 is CASSDSMHRVIGHSRAGELFF. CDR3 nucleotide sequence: TGTGCCAGCAGTGACTCGATGCATCGGGTTATAGGTCACTCGAGGGCCGGGGAGCTGTTTTTT.

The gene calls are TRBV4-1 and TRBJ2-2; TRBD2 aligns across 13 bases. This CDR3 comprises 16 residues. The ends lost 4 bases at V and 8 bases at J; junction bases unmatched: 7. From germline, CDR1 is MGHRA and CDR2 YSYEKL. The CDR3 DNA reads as TGCGCCAGCAGCCCCGGACTAGCGGGAGTCCGGGGGGAGCTGTTTTTT. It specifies CASSPGLAGVRGELFF.

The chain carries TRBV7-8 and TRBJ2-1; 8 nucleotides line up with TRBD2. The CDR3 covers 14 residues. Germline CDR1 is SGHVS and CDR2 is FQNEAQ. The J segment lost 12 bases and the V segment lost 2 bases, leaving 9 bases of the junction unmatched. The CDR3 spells CASSLLAGARVQFF. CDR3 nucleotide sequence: TGTGCCAGCAGCTTACTAGCGGGCGCCAGGGTGCAGTTCTTC.

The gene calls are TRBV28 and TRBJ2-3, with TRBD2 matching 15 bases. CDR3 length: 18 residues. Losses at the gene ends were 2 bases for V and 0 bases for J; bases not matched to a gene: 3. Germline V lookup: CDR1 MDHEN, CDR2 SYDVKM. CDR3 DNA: TGTGCCAGCAGTTTACCGGGACTAGCGGGGGGTAGCACAGATACGCAGTATTTT. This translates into CASSLPGLAGGSTDTQYF.

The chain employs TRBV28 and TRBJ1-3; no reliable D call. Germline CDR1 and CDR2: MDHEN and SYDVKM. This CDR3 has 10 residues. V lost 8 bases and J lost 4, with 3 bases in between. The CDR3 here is CASGGNTIYF. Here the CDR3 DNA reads TGTGCCAGCGGGGGAAACACCATATATTTT.

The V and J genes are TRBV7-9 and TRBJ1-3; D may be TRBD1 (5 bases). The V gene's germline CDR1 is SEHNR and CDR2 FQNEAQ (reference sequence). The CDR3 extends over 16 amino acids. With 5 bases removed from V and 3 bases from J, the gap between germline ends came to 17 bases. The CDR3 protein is CASSRTGGTIGNTIYF. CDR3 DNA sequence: TGTGCCAGCAGCCGAACCGGGGGTACTATTGGAAACACCATATATTTT.

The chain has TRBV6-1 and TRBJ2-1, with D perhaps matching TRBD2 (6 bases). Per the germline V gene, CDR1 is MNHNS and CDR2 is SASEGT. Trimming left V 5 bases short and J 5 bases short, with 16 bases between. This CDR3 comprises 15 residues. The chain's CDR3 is CASSTWAGGDNEQFF. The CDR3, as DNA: TGTGCCAGCAGTACCTGGGCGGGCGGGGACAATGAGCAGTTCTTC.

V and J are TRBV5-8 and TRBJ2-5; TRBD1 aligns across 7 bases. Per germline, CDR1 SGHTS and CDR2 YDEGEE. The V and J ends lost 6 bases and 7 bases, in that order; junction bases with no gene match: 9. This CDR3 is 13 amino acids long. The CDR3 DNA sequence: TGTGCCAGCACCCGACAGGGCTTCGGGACCCAGTACTTC. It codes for CASTRQGFGTQYF.

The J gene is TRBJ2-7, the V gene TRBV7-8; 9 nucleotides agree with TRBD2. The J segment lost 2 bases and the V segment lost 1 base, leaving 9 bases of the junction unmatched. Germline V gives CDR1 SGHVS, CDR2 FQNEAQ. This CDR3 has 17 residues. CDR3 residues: CASSLERWRGGAYEQYF. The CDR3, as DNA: TGTGCCAGCAGCTTAGAAAGATGGCGGGGGGGGGCCTACGAGCAGTACTTC. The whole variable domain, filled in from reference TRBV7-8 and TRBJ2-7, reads GAGVSQSPRYKVAKRGQDVALRCDPISGHVSLFWYQQALGQGPEFLTYFQNEAQLDKSGLPSDRFFAERPEGSVSTLKIQRTQQEDSAVYLCASSLERWRGGAYEQYFGPGTRLTVT.